The entry that follows covers one T cell receptor (beta chain) sequence. The participants were between about 18 and 95 years old and came from about two dozen US areas. Before they entered the study, exposed participants had met a COVID-19 case within 2 weeks. This sample was included in a study of blood T cell repertoires in COVID-19. Overall study: Acute and convalescent COVID-19 samples came from the United States, Italy and Spain.

The repertoire was sequenced with immunoSEQ multiplex PCR; TCRdb's copy has only in-frame clones and lacks some. The sample holds roughly 250,000 clones, about 83% seen once. This sequence originates from a woman aged 40 to 55 who had been exposed to COVID-19. Sequencing was carried out using PBMCs or T cells enriched from blood (not recorded which).

CDR3 coding DNA: TGTGCCAGCAGCGTAGCGGGGGAGGGCTATGGCTACACCTTC. Protein sequence: CASSVAGEGYGYTF. The chain combines TRBV9 with TRBJ1-2, with D tentatively TRBD1 (5 bases). With 0 bases removed from V and 4 bases from J, the gap between germline ends came to 10 bases. The CDR3 has 14 residues. In germline, CDR1 is SGDLS, CDR2 YYNGEE. The variable domain in full, completed from reference TRBV9 and TRBJ1-2, reads DSGVTQTPKHLITATGQRVTLRCSPRSGDLSVYWYQQSLDQGLQFLIQYYNGEERAKGNILERFSAQQFPDLHSELNLSSLELGDSALYFCASSVAGEGYGYTFGSGTRLTVV.